Below are 25 T cell receptor beta chains sequenced from a single sample in a study of T-cell memory formation after mild COVID-19. Each CDR3 protein is one row after TCRdb ran MiXCR on the 5' RACE reads. The sample has about 610,000 distinct CDR3 sequences, around a sixth seen once. The sample consisted of PBMCs or a T cell subset sorted from them (not recorded which). Every receptor here comes from an adult woman who had mild COVID-19 (a few samples of this study predate the infection). Cell type and time point are not known.

This clonotype was detected only a few times. The chain couples TRBV11-2 to TRBJ1-2; D might be TRBD1 (6 bases). CDR1 and CDR2 (germline): SGHAT, FQNNGV. CDR3 length equals 15 residues. V lost 5 bases to trimming and J lost 6 bases, with 19 bases between them. CDR3: CASSTIDGGANGYTF. As DNA, the CDR3 is TGTGCCAGCAGCACGATTGATGGGGGCGCAAATGGCTACACCTTC.

This chain connects TRBV11-2 to TRBJ2-1; the match to TRBD2 covers 10 bases. Germline V gene sequence: CDR1 SGHAT, CDR2 FQNNGV. CDR3 size: 15 residues. The V segment lost 5 bases and the J segment 5 bases; nucleotides outside the gene matches: 6. CDR3 nucleotide sequence: TGTGCCAGCAGCGCTACTAGCGGGGTAAACAATGAGCAGTTCTTC. Protein product: CASSATSGVNNEQFF.

The rearrangement uses TRBV5-1 and TRBJ2-7, with 10 bases fitting TRBD1. There are 15 residues in the CDR3. J gave up 4 bases and V 5 bases, and 9 bases lay outside the gene matches. Per the germline V gene, CDR1 is SGHRS and CDR2 is YFSETQ. The DNA for the CDR3 is TGCGCCAGCAGTCACGGACAGGGGGAAGGATACGAGCAGTACTTC. Residues: CASSHGQGEGYEQYF.

This chain connects TRBV20-1 to TRBJ1-3; D ambiguous. CDR1 DFQATT and CDR2 SNEGSKA come from the germline V gene (reference sequence). V was clipped by 6 bases and J by 0 bases, with 12 bases between them. The CDR3 has 14 amino acids. The CDR3 DNA reads as TGCAGTGCCCCTGACCGACGCTCTGGAAACACCATATATTTT. Its protein is CSAPDRRSGNTIYF.

This clonotype has a handful of counts. This chain uses TRBV7-9 with TRBJ1-2; tentative D call: TRBD1 (5 bases). Germline V gene sequence: CDR1 SEHNR, CDR2 FQNEAQ (reference sequence). The CDR3 is 13 amino acids. Trimming cost V 9 bases and J 5 bases, with 16 bases left between them. In DNA, the CDR3 is TGTGCCAGTCAAGCCGGGACTCAATATGGCTACACCTTC. Encoded protein: CASQAGTQYGYTF. The entire variable domain, with the rest obtained from reference TRBV7-9 and TRBJ1-2, is as follows: DTGVSQNPRHKITKRGQNVTFRCDPISEHNRLYWYRQTLGQGPEFLTYFQNEAQLEKSRLLSDRFSAERPKGSFSTLEIQRTEQGDSAMYLCASQAGTQYGYTFGSGTRLTVV.

This clonotype showed up many times. The chain uses TRBV20-1 and TRBJ1-1; D might be TRBD1 (6 bases). The germline V gene encodes CDR1 DFQATT and CDR2 SNEGSKA (reference sequence). The CDR3 is 15 amino acids. The V gene lost 3 bases and the J gene lost 2 bases, with 16 bases spanning the gap. CDR3 protein: CSASNPGQGNTEAFF. DNA of the CDR3: TGCAGTGCTAGCAACCCGGGACAAGGCAACACTGAAGCTTTCTTT.

This clonotype was observed a few times. The chain couples TRBV18 to TRBJ1-1; D unresolved. The germline V gene encodes CDR1 KGHSH and CDR2 LQKENI. The CDR3 is 14 amino acids. Trimming removed 0 bases at V and 10 bases at J, with 15 bases between. The CDR3: CASSPPDGSPPAFF. CDR3 DNA: TGTGCCAGCTCACCACCGGACGGATCCCCTCCAGCTTTCTTT.

This chain connects TRBV7-8 to TRBJ2-1, with 8 nucleotides matching TRBD2. CDR1 is SGHVS and CDR2 is FQNEAQ in the germline V gene. The CDR3 loop spans 16 amino acids. Losses at the gene ends were 5 bases for V and 0 bases for J; bases not matched to a gene: 6. In nucleotides, the CDR3 is TGTGCCAGCAGCCCGGTAGCGGGAAGCTCCTACAATGAGCAGTTCTTC. Protein product: CASSPVAGSSYNEQFF.

In its sample, this clonotype was seen a few times. The genes are TRBV28 and TRBJ2-3, with D tentatively TRBD1 (5 bases). The CDR3 consists of 18 residues. The ends were cut back, 4 bases at V and 2 bases at J, with 22 bases in the middle. Germline CDR1 and CDR2: MDHEN and SYDVKM. This CDR3 reads CASSSGILSLGPTDTQYF. CDR3 nucleotide sequence: TGTGCCAGCAGTTCTGGGATCCTCTCCTTGGGGCCCACAGATACGCAGTATTTT.

This clonotype appeared a few times. The V and J genes are TRBV29-1 and TRBJ1-2, with D possibly being TRBD1 (6 bases). Germline CDR1 SQVTM, CDR2 ANQGSEA. V gave up 3 bases and J gave up 1 base, with 12 bases separating them. The CDR3 covers 14 residues. The CDR3 bases are TGCAGCGTTGATGGGACACTGGATAACTATGGCTACACCTTC. It translates to CSVDGTLDNYGYTF.

A few counts support this clonotype. The gene calls are TRBV29-1 and TRBJ2-7; tentatively, D is TRBD1 or TRBD2 (5 bases each). CDR1 and CDR2 from the germline V gene are SQVTM and ANQGSEA. Trimming left V 6 bases short and J 0 bases short, with 15 bases between. The CDR3 consists of 14 residues. CDR3 protein: CSVSGTESSYEQYF. In nucleotides, the CDR3 is TGCAGCGTCTCCGGGACCGAGAGCTCCTACGAGCAGTACTTC.

The V gene is TRBV19, the J gene TRBJ1-1; D call uncertain. This CDR3 comprises 14 residues. The germline gives CDR1 LNHDA, CDR2 SQIVND (reference sequence). Trimming took 2 bases from V and 1 from J, leaving 8 bases between them. The CDR3 sequence: CASSITRTNTEAFF. The CDR3 coding sequence is TGTGCCAGTAGTATAACTAGGACGAACACTGAAGCTTTCTTT.

The V gene is TRBV5-1, the J gene TRBJ2-2, with 9 positions matching TRBD2. This CDR3 is 20 amino acids long. Germline CDR1 reads SGHRS; CDR2 reads YFSETQ. V lost 4 bases and J lost 2; bases outside the gene matches: 18. CDR3: CASSPSPAWAGGRNTGELFF. CDR3 sequence (DNA): TGCGCCAGCAGCCCCAGCCCCGCTTGGGCGGGGGGGCGAAACACCGGGGAGCTGTTTTTT.

This clonotype was detected a few times. The chain recombines TRBV20-1 with TRBJ1-1; D possibly corresponds to TRBD1 (5 bases). The CDR3 consists of 12 residues. Trimming cost V 5 bases and J 2 bases, with 9 bases left between them. CDR1 is DFQATT, CDR2 SNEGSKA, per germline (reference sequence). The CDR3, as DNA: TGCAGTGCTGCCAGGGTTAACACTGAAGCTTTCTTT. Translated: CSAARVNTEAFF.

This rearrangement joins TRBV5-4 to TRBJ2-1, with D perhaps TRBD2 (7 bases). V lost 2 bases and J 6 bases, leaving 15 bases between the germline ends. The CDR3 loop spans 15 amino acids. The germline V gene has CDR1 SGHNT and CDR2 YYREEE (reference sequence). The CDR3 sequence is CASSLGGGQRNEQFF. The CDR3 bases are TGTGCCAGCAGCTTAGGGGGGGGCCAACGCAATGAGCAGTTCTTC.

This chain links TRBV30 with TRBJ1-3, with no clear D. This CDR3 is built from 12 residues. The germline CDR1 and CDR2 sequences are GTSNPN and SVGIG (reference sequence). V lost 4 bases to trimming and J lost 4 bases, with 8 bases between them. Here the CDR3 DNA reads TGTGCCTGGACTTTGGGCGGAAACACCATATATTTT. Translating gives CAWTLGGNTIYF.

The CDR3 here is CSVRTIKQGFNSYEQYF. In DNA, the CDR3 is TGCAGCGTTCGGACAATCAAACAGGGATTTAACTCCTACGAGCAGTACTTC. V is TRBV29-1 and J is TRBJ2-7, with D perhaps TRBD1 (6 bases). The CDR3 spans 17 residues. Between the trimmed V and J ends, which lost 5 bases and 0 bases, there was a span of 23 bases. Germline V gene data show CDR1 as SQVTM and CDR2 as ANQGSEA.

CDR3 sequence: CASSPEPDYYGYTF. DNA of the CDR3: TGCGCCAGCAGCCCCGAGCCGGACTACTATGGCTACACCTTC. V is TRBV5-1 and J is TRBJ1-2; the D is unclear. CDR1 and CDR2 (germline): SGHRS, YFSETQ. The CDR3 length is 14 residues. Trimming took off 4 bases at V and 3 bases at J, with 13 bases between the two ends.

The sample holds a few counts of this clonotype. The chain joins TRBV7-6 to TRBJ2-5; D uncertain. The CDR3 runs to 14 residues. V was pared by 1 base and J by 3 bases, with 9 bases between. Germline values: CDR1 SGHVS, CDR2 FNYEAQ. CDR3 in DNA: TGTGCCAGCAGCTTAGTGGGGATAGAAGAGACCCAGTACTTC. It translates to CASSLVGIEETQYF.

CDR3 in DNA: TGCAGTGCTTCTCCCCCCGTGCGGGGAGATAATGAGCAGTTCTTC. The encoded protein is CSASPPVRGDNEQFF. The chain employs TRBV20-1 and TRBJ2-1; a weak D match, TRBD2 (6 bases). Trimming removed 5 bases from V and 7 bases from J, with 21 bases in between. This CDR3 is 15 amino acids long. Germline V lookup: CDR1 DFQATT, CDR2 SNEGSKA (reference sequence).

This clonotype was counted only a few times. The chain links TRBV29-1 to TRBJ2-7; D might be TRBD1 (7 bases). The ends were cut back, 7 bases at V and 5 bases at J, with 15 bases in the middle. Germline V CDR1 and CDR2: SQVTM, ANQGSEA. The CDR3 covers 12 residues. In DNA form, the CDR3 reads TGCAGCGCGGGGGACAGAGTCGACGAGCAGTACTTC. Translated, it gives CSAGDRVDEQYF.

In its sample, this clonotype was seen a few times. The CDR3 nucleotides read TGCAGTGCTTATTTTACACCAGAAGCTTTCTTT. The encoded protein is CSAYFTPEAFF. The chain joins TRBV20-1 to TRBJ1-1, with unresolved D. The germline V and J ends were trimmed by 5 bases and 8 bases, with 12 bases remaining between them. The germline gives CDR1 DFQATT, CDR2 SNEGSKA (reference sequence). This CDR3 contains 11 residues.

In its sample, this clonotype was seen a few times. The chain employs TRBV12-3 or TRBV12-4 and TRBJ2-3; D remains unclear. This CDR3 has 11 amino acids. Trimming removed 7 bases from V and 6 bases from J, with 8 bases in between. CDR3 nucleotides: TGTGCCAGCAAGATAGAGGATACGCAGTATTTT. Translated: CASKIEDTQYF.

At least ten counts were recorded for this clonotype. The chain is built from TRBV15 and TRBJ2-5; TRBD2 matches at 9 bases. Germline V gene lookup returns CDR1 LNHNV and CDR2 YYDKDF (reference sequence). V lost 0 bases, J lost 4 bases, and 12 bases stayed unmatched. This CDR3 has 18 amino acids. The CDR3 spells CATSRDRLAGNRGETQYF. DNA of the CDR3: TGTGCCACCAGCAGAGATCGGCTAGCGGGGAACCGGGGAGAGACCCAGTACTTC.

This clonotype was counted a few times. V gene TRBV12-3 or TRBV12-4 combines with J gene TRBJ2-7; D might be TRBD1 or TRBD2, each matching 6 bases. Trimming stripped 4 bases from V and 3 bases from J, with 16 bases between. The CDR3 consists of 15 residues. CDR3 in DNA: TGTGCCAGCAGTTCAAGGGGGACTTCGGACTACGAGCAGTACTTC. This codes for CASSSRGTSDYEQYF.